Only one count was recorded for the clone carrying this T cell receptor (beta chain). Unmatched junction bases numbered 9, after V lost 1 base and J lost 2 bases. The CDR3 contains 17 residues. Germline V lookup: CDR1 MGHRA, CDR2 YSYEKL. Researchers made TCR beta libraries by using iRepertoire HTBI primers and running Arm-PCR on CDR3 regions. MiXCR was run by TCRdb on the multiplex PCR reads, yielding one entry per CDR3 protein. The table includes around 300,000 distinct CDR3 sequences, 22% detected once. Time point defined: persistent/refractory GD, antithyroid drugs over 5 years with positive TRAb. RNA isolated from PBMCs was used to make the TCR library. The source of the sample is a study of regulatory T cells in long-lasting Graves disease.

The sequencing used peripheral blood mononuclear cells (PBMCs), collected when the disease was refractory, from a patient treated with antithyroid drugs. The chain carries TRBV4-1 and TRBJ2-5; 8 nucleotides match TRBD2. The sequence derives from a female donor with Graves disease. In DNA form, the CDR3 reads TGCGCCAGCAGCCAAGGCGGGAGGTCGCAAATTCAAGAGACCCAGTACTTC. This encodes CASSQGGRSQIQETQYF.